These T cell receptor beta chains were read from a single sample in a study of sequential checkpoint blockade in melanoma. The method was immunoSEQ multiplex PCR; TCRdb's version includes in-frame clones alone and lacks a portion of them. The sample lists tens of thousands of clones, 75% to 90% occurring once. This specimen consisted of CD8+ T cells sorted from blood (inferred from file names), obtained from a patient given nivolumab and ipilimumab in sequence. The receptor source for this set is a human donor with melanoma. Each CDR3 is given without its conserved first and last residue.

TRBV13	ASSPGDGGRNTEAF
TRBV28	ASSPPGGPFYGYT
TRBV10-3	AISEPPSVDTQY
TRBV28	ASTTRTVASYEQY
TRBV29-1	SVISSGRAWYEQY
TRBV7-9	ASSSTRDRATKAF
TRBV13	ASSFRGRLASGELF
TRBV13	ASSPNSGTTYEQY
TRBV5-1	ASSPEGQFTDTQY
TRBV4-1	ASSHRSGGRGELF